The entry below describes one T cell receptor beta chain. Its antigen is not yet known. No base quality values were provided; no much bigger clone lies one nucleotide off. This record comes from a study of T cells in Graves' hyperthyroidism and ophthalmopathy (dated by TCRdb to between 2018 and 2021). Regarding the research as a whole: Peripheral blood was sampled at the time of initial diagnosis, prior to any treatment. Prospective prediction of ophthalmopathy was tested in an independent validation cohort consisting of fewer than 20 hyperthyroidism patients and 17 patients who later progressed to ophthalmopathy. The 95 to 100 discovery patients were randomly divided into training and test sets at a 7:3 ratio. After blood sampling, hyperthyroidism patients were treated with methimazole at a starting dose of 30 mg daily, and ophthalmopathy patients were treated with high-dose intravenous methylprednisolone. Thyroid tissue and blood T-cell repertoires from about 6 Graves' hyperthyroidism patients were also compared in the study. TCR Vbeta CDR3 sequencing of some 140 peripheral blood samples (43 ophthalmopathy, 70 to 85 hyperthyroidism and roughly 17 progressor patients) is reported in the paper. To identify TCR V-J signatures that set the groups apart, the researchers used a discovery cohort of 90 to 100 patients, made up of 40 to 45 with Graves' ophthalmopathy and about 60 with stable Graves' hyperthyroidism. Overall study results and their limits: Most expanded thyroid clonotypes (frequency above 0.001) were also detected in blood, a finding suggesting that blood repertoires may reflect thyroid immune responses. A 13 V-J signature model separated ophthalmopathy from stable hyperthyroidism, with nearly 90% sensitivity and 81% to 82% specificity in cross-validation and 80%/75% in testing. In validation, the model predicted progression to ophthalmopathy a median of about 6.5 months before onset, with 70% to 71% sensitivity and roughly 72% specificity. Sample size was not statistically predetermined, and blinding of investigators to group allocation was not performed.

The hyperthyroidism patients were between 18 and 65 years old and newly diagnosed, with a disease duration of less than 2 months. Any patient with an uncontrolled infection, another autoimmune disease, pregnancy or lactation was excluded. Diagnoses were based on clinical symptoms, serum thyroxine and TRAb, thyroid ultrasound and orbital computed tomography. Blood from progressor patients was collected at the time of first diagnosis with hyperthyroidism, before any ophthalmopathy symptoms had appeared. PBMCs were separated from about 10 ml of fresh peripheral blood using Ficoll-Paque density gradient centrifugation. Progressor patients were first diagnosed with Graves' hyperthyroidism and then developed ophthalmopathy during follow-up. Total RNA was extracted with Trizol reagent, and quality was checked on an Agilent 2100 Bioanalyzer. Amplification of TCR beta CDR3 regions was carried out from RNA transcripts. The first round of RT-PCR for the TCR CDR3 was performed with the HTBI primer set and the Qiagen OneStep RT-PCR kit. Libraries were constructed in a second round of multiplex PCR, after which size selection and purification were performed. Paired-end sequencing of the libraries was performed with 100 bp reads on an Illumina HiSeq2000. For the original study's pipeline: SOAPnuke was used to process the raw data, throwing out any read that contained adapters or uncalled bases, had a mean Phred below 15, or lacked an exact constant-primer or identifier match. COPE v1.2.5 was used to merge the high-quality paired reads, and each unique nucleotide sequence was defined as a clonotype. MiTCR v1.1 was used to align the clonotypes against IMGT TRBV, TRBD and TRBJ reference segments. The analysis included only V-J combinations with a frequency above 0.0001, which together covered roughly 99% of the repertoires. A TCS score was defined as the ratio between F50 (clonal expansion) and ExV (chaos), using BLOSUM62-based TCRdist between CDR3 peptides within each V-J. Welch's t-statistics and random forest reduced several hundred V-J features to roughly 13, which were used in a naive Bayes classifier (R e1071). TCRdb reanalyzed the raw reads on its own, using fastp at Q25 for trimming and MiXCR for clone calling, and kept in-frame beta chains. Rows with a matching CDR3 protein are joined into one entry that keeps the most common DNA and genes. The V and J calls and clone size come from TCRdb's table, not from the authors' own analysis. Here the sample has over 200,000 distinct CDR3 sequences; less than 15% occur a single time. 10% to 15% of the sample is held by the ten biggest clonotypes.

At the junction V is shortened by 5 bases and J by 7 bases; bases outside the gene matches: 12. CDR1 and CDR2 are drawn from the germline V gene: SGHTA, FQGTGA. The CDR3 has 15 amino acids, counting the end cysteine and phenylalanine. Of all the DNA, just the CDR3 is kept, 45 bases in frame from base 1. The sequence was obtained from a middle-aged woman with Graves' hyperthyroidism that later progressed to Graves' ophthalmopathy. Recombination linked TRBV7-3 to TRBJ2-3, with 7 bases in between that match TRBD2. Material for sequencing was blood. The CDR3 sequence is CASSRGLVEGNTQYF. The bases are TGTGCCAGCAGCCGAGGACTAGTAGAGGGGAATACGCAGTATTTT.